A single sample is the source of the 24 T cell receptor beta chains below, sequenced in a study of blood T cell repertoires in COVID-19. Clones were read by immunoSEQ multiplex PCR, and TCRdb kept only the in-frame ones, dropping some. The table lists fewer than 200,000 clones, about 84% of them singletons. Sequencing input: PBMCs or T cells enriched from blood (not recorded which). Every receptor here comes from a woman aged 40-49 years with acute COVID-19.

The J gene is TRBJ2-1, the V gene TRBV4-2, with D maybe TRBD2 (5 bases). The V end was cut by 0 bases, the J end by 7 bases, with 16 bases between. The CDR3 spans 16 residues. Germline V CDR1 and CDR2: LGHNA, YNFKEQ. CDR3 DNA sequence: TGTGCCAGCAGCCAAGAGGGAACGGGAAAAGGGAATGAGCAGTTCTTC. Translated: CASSQEGTGKGNEQFF.

The chain links TRBV29-1 to TRBJ2-3; 7 bases are a match to TRBD2. Germline lookup yields CDR1 SQVTM and CDR2 ANQGSEA. V lost 4 bases and J lost 1; bases outside the gene matches: 2. CDR3 length equals 13 residues. The CDR3 DNA is TGCAGCGTTGTGGCGGGGGGCACAGATACGCAGTATTTT. Encoded protein: CSVVAGGTDTQYF.

The CDR3 sequence is CASSATLTSAYTGELFF. Here the CDR3 DNA reads TGTGCCAGCAGCGCCACCCTGACTAGCGCATACACCGGGGAGCTGTTTTTT. The rearrangement uses TRBV9 and TRBJ2-2, with 8 bases identical to TRBD2. In germline, CDR1 is SGDLS, CDR2 YYNGEE. This CDR3 contains 17 residues. V lost 3 bases, J lost 3 bases, and 10 bases stayed unmatched.

The chain's CDR3 is CASRSHGRDRDYYGYTF. The CDR3 coding sequence is TGTGCCAGCAGGTCGCATGGGAGAGACAGGGACTACTATGGCTACACCTTC. This sequence joins TRBV7-9 and TRBJ1-2; TRBD1 agrees at 7 bases. V trimming: 6 bases; J trimming: 3 bases; junction bases outside the gene matches: 16. In germline, CDR1 is SEHNR, CDR2 FQNEAQ (reference sequence). This CDR3 region has 17 residues.

The chain has TRBV19 and TRBJ2-1, with 10 bases lining up with TRBD2. The CDR3 loop spans 17 amino acids. The germline gives CDR1 LNHDA, CDR2 SQIVND (reference sequence). J was trimmed by 1 base and V by 9 bases; bases with no gene match: 12. This CDR3 is CARGRAGGFMSYNEQFF. CDR3 in DNA: TGTGCCAGAGGTAGAGCGGGAGGGTTTATGTCCTACAATGAGCAGTTCTTC.

V usage is TRBV4-1 and J usage is TRBJ1-2, with TRBD1 matching 9 bases. CDR3 length equals 16 residues. J lost 2 bases, V lost 4 bases, and 8 bases had no gene match. Per germline, CDR1 MGHRA and CDR2 YSYEKL. The CDR3 coding sequence is TGCGCCAGCAGCCCCGGGACAGGGAAAGGGAACTATGGCTACACCTTC. This translates into CASSPGTGKGNYGYTF.

The genes are TRBV25-1 and TRBJ2-7; tentative D call: TRBD1 (5 bases). Trimming took off 3 bases at V and 6 bases at J, with 12 bases between the two ends. Germline-derived CDR1 and CDR2 are MGHDK and SYGVNS. CDR3 length equals 13 residues. CDR3 nucleotide sequence: TGTGCCAGCAGTGATAAGGGGCTGAGCGAGCAGTACGTC. Encoded protein: CASSDKGLSEQYV.

The chain recombines TRBV6-5 with TRBJ1-2, with a tentative D call TRBD1 (5 bases). CDR1 and CDR2 (germline): MNHEY, SVGAGI. V was trimmed by 4 bases and J by 8 bases, leaving 17 bases between them. The CDR3 sequence is 14 residues long. DNA for the CDR3: TGTGCCAGCAGTTCAGGGTCAGGGCATTTGGGCTACACCTTC. This gives the protein CASSSGSGHLGYTF.

The CDR3 protein is CASSPPHGGGSNQPQHF. The CDR3 DNA reads TGTGCCAGCTCACCACCGCACGGCGGGGGTAGCAATCAGCCCCAGCATTTT. V and J are TRBV18 and TRBJ1-5; TRBD1 is a possible D gene (5 bases). The CDR3 runs to 17 residues. The germline CDR1 and CDR2 sequences are KGHSH and LQKENI. V lost 0 bases and J lost 0, with 12 bases in between. Full variable domain (outside the CDR3, taken from reference TRBV18 and TRBJ1-5): NAGVMQNPRHLVRRRGQEARLRCSPMKGHSHVYWYRQLPEEGLKFMVYLQKENIIDESGMPKERFSAEFPKEGPSILRIQQVVRGDSAAYFCASSPPHGGGSNQPQHFGDGTRLSIL.

This clone was seen a few times. This chain links TRBV15 with TRBJ1-6; 9 positions match TRBD1. Germline values: CDR1 LNHNV, CDR2 YYDKDF (reference sequence). This CDR3 region has 14 residues. The junction had 0 bases not matched to a gene; V was cut back by 3 bases and J by 6 bases. DNA of the CDR3: TGTGCCACCAGCAGGGACAGGGGTAATTCACCCCTCCACTTT. Residues: CATSRDRGNSPLHF.

The V gene is TRBV7-9, the J gene TRBJ2-1, with 8 positions matching TRBD2. The V gene's germline CDR1 is SEHNR and CDR2 FQNEAQ (reference sequence). J gave up 4 bases and V 0 bases, and 11 bases lay outside the gene matches. The CDR3 has 18 residues. This chain's CDR3 is CASSLASPSGRRYNEQFF. The CDR3 coding sequence is TGTGCCAGCAGCTTAGCATCGCCTAGCGGGCGGCGATACAATGAGCAGTTCTTC.

J is TRBJ1-2 and V is TRBV3-1 (or the pseudogene TRBV3-2), with 10 bases fitting TRBD1. The germline CDR1 and CDR2 sequences are LGHDT and YNNKEL (reference sequence). The CDR3 extends over 16 amino acids. Trimming at V came to 0 bases and at J to 7 bases, leaving 8 bases not matched to a gene. CDR3 region: CASSQDGDRGVFGYTF. CDR3 sequence (DNA): TGTGCCAGCAGCCAAGACGGGGACAGGGGAGTGTTTGGCTACACCTTC.

V and J are TRBV2 and TRBJ2-1, with 16 positions matching TRBD2. V lost 6 bases to trimming and J lost 6 bases; unmatched junction nucleotides: 8. Germline CDR1 is SNHLY and CDR2 is FYNNEI. The CDR3 has 17 residues. The CDR3 nucleotides read TGTGCCAGCAGAGGGGGACTAGCGGGAGGGGTTGTCAATGAGCAGTTCTTC. Its translation: CASRGGLAGGVVNEQFF. Combining the CDR3 with reference TRBV2 and TRBJ2-1 gives the whole variable domain EPEVTQTPSHQVTQMGQEVILRCVPISNHLYFYWYRQILGQKVEFLVSFYNNEISEKSEIFDDQFSVERPDGSNFTLKIRSTKLEDSAMYFCASRGGLAGGVVNEQFFGPGTRLTVL.

Worth noting for this clone: Other nucleotide sequences from this sample produce the same CDR3. This rearrangement joins TRBV19 to TRBJ1-1; possibly TRBD1 for D (5 bases). CDR3 length equals 14 residues. CDR1 and CDR2 from the germline V gene are LNHDA and SQIVND (reference sequence). The V end was cut by 3 bases, the J end by 1 base, with 9 bases between. This chain's CDR3 is CASSMVGGNTEAFF. As DNA, the CDR3 is TGTGCCAGTAGTATGGTGGGGGGGAACACTGAAGCTTTCTTT.

This clone occurred once. The gene calls are TRBV10-1 and TRBJ2-2; D is possibly TRBD1 (6 bases). Germline V lookup: CDR1 WNHNN, CDR2 SYGVQD (reference sequence). This CDR3 is built from 16 residues. Trimming left V 0 bases short and J 5 bases short, with 13 bases between. Written as DNA, the CDR3 is TGCGCCAGCAGTGAGTCGATTGGCAGGGGTACCGGGGAGCTGTTTTTT. This sequence encodes CASSESIGRGTGELFF.

This clone was counted a single time. This rearrangement joins TRBV2 to TRBJ1-1; a possible D gene is TRBD1 (6 bases). CDR3 length equals 14 residues. V was clipped by 7 bases and J by 4 bases, with 16 bases between them. CDR1 and CDR2 (germline): SNHLY, FYNNEI. CDR3: CASILADRTTEAFF. The CDR3 nucleotides are TGTGCCAGCATCCTCGCTGACAGGACCACTGAAGCTTTCTTT.

The chain is built from TRBV18 and TRBJ1-2; D call uncertain. This CDR3 has 14 residues. Trimming took off 0 bases at V and 4 bases at J, with 9 bases between the two ends. Looked up from germline, CDR1 is KGHSH and CDR2 is LQKENI. The CDR3 is CASSPPAYSYGYTF. CDR3 nucleotide sequence: TGTGCCAGCTCACCACCTGCCTATAGCTATGGCTACACCTTC. The full variable domain, with the rest looked up from reference TRBV18 and TRBJ1-2, is NAGVMQNPRHLVRRRGQEARLRCSPMKGHSHVYWYRQLPEEGLKFMVYLQKENIIDESGMPKERFSAEFPKEGPSILRIQQVVRGDSAAYFCASSPPAYSYGYTFGSGTRLTVV.

The chain recombines TRBV7-9 with TRBJ2-1, with D hard to call. V gave up 4 bases and J gave up 4 bases, with 14 bases separating them. The CDR3 consists of 15 residues. Germline CDR1 and CDR2: SEHNR and FQNEAQ (reference sequence). The chain's CDR3 is CASSSLTWRYNEQFF. In DNA form, the CDR3 reads TGTGCCAGCAGCTCTTTGACGTGGCGGTACAATGAGCAGTTCTTC.

The gene calls are TRBV2 and TRBJ2-1; 11 bases line up with TRBD2. CDR3 length: 17 residues. Germline values: CDR1 SNHLY, CDR2 FYNNEI. V lost 5 bases and J lost 2; bases outside the gene matches: 8. The CDR3 region has the DNA TGTGCCAGCAGTTTAGGACTAGCGGGTATAGCCTACAATGAGCAGTTCTTC. Translated, it gives CASSLGLAGIAYNEQFF.

The chain is built from TRBV7-9 and TRBJ1-1, with 11 bases matching TRBD1. Germline V lookup: CDR1 SEHNR, CDR2 FQNEAQ (reference sequence). V lost 5 bases to trimming and J lost 5 bases; unmatched junction nucleotides: 4. The CDR3 is 14 amino acids. DNA of the CDR3: TGTGCCAGCAGCCGGGACAGGGGGTCGACTGAAGCTTTCTTT. It is translated as CASSRDRGSTEAFF.

Worth noting for this clone: Mismatch with germline at one junction end may stem from a read error. This chain uses TRBV15 with TRBJ2-3; a possible D gene is TRBD2 (5 bases). There are 16 residues in the CDR3. Germline CDR1 and CDR2: LNHNV and YYDKDF (reference sequence). The DNA of the CDR3 is TGTGCCACCAGCAGAGAAGTGGGAGACCCCACAGCTACGCAGTATTTT. Its protein product is CATSREVGDPTATQYF.

The gene calls are TRBV15 and TRBJ1-2; 8 bases match TRBD1. The CDR3 sequence is 15 residues long. With 2 bases clipped from V and 2 bases from J, the junction kept 4 bases outside the gene matches. Germline CDR1 is LNHNV and CDR2 is YYDKDF (reference sequence). CDR3 in amino acids: CATSRPTGGNYGYTF. CDR3 nucleotide sequence: TGTGCCACCAGCAGACCAACAGGGGGAAACTATGGCTACACCTTC.

The V call is TRBV27, the J call TRBJ1-1; D is uncertain. Trimming removed 3 bases from V and 1 base from J, with 9 bases in between. The CDR3 sequence is 14 residues long. The germline V gene encodes CDR1 MNHEY and CDR2 SMNVEV (reference sequence). This chain's CDR3 is CASSFSRANTEAFF. CDR3 DNA: TGTGCCAGCAGTTTTAGCAGAGCGAACACTGAAGCTTTCTTT.

The chain recombines TRBV5-1 with TRBJ2-1, with 10 bases fitting TRBD2. The germline V gene encodes CDR1 SGHRS and CDR2 YFSETQ. Trimming took 5 bases from V and 3 from J; bases not matched to a gene: 5. The CDR3 length is 15 residues. CDR3 sequence (DNA): TGCGCCAGCAGGTCCGGGACTAGCGTCTACAATGAGCAGTTCTTC. Its translation is CASRSGTSVYNEQFF.